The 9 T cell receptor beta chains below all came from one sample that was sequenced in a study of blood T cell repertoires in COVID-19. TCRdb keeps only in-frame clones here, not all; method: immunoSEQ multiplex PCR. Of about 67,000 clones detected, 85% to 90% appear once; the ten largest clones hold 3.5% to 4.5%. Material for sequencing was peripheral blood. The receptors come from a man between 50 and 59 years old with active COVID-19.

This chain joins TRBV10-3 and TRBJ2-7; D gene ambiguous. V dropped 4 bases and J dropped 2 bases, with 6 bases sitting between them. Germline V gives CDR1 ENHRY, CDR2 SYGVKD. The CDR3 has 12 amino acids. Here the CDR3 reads CAISGRTYEQYF. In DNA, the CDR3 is TGTGCCATCAGTGGCAGAACCTACGAGCAGTACTTC.

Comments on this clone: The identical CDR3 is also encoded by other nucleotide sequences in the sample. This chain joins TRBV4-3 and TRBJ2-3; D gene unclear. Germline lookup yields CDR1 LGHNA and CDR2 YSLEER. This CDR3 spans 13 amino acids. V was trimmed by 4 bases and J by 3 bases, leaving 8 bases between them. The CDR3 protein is CASSLLLTDTQYF. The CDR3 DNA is TGCGCCAGCAGCCTACTACTAACAGATACGCAGTATTTT.

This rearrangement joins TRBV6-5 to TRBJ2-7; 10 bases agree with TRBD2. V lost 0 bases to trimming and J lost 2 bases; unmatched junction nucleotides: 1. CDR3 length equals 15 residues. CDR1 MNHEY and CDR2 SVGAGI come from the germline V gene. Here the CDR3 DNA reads TGTGCCAGCAGTTACTCTACTAGCGGGGCCTACGAGCAGTACTTC. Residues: CASSYSTSGAYEQYF.

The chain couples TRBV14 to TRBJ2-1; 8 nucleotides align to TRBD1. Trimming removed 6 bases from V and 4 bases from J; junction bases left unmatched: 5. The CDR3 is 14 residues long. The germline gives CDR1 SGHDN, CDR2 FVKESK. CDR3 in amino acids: CASRRQGFYNEQFF. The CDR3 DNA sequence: TGTGCCAGCAGACGACAGGGGTTTTACAATGAGCAGTTCTTC.

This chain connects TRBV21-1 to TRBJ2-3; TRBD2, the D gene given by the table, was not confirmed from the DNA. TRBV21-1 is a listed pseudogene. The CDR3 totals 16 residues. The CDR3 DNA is TGTGCCAGCAGCAACGAAAGGACTAGCGGGAGAGATACGCAGTATTTT. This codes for CASSNERTSGRDTQYF.

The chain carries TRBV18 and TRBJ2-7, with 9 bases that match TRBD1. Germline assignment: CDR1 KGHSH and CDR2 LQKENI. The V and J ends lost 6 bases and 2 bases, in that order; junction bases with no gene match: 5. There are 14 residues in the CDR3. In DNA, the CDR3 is TGTGCCAGCTCCCGGGGACAGGGTACCTACGAGCAGTACTTC. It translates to CASSRGQGTYEQYF.

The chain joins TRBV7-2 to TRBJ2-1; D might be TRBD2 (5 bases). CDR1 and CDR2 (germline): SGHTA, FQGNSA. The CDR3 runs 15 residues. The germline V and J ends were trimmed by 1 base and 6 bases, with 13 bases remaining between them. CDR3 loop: CASSLGGAETNEQFF. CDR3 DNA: TGTGCCAGCAGCTTAGGGGGAGCCGAAACCAATGAGCAGTTCTTC.

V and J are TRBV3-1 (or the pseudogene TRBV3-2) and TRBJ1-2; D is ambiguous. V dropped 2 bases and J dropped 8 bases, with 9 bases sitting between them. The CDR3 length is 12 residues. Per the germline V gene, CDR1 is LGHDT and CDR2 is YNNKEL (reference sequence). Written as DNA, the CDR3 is TGTGCCAGCAGCCAAACGGGAATCGGCTACACCTTC. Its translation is CASSQTGIGYTF.

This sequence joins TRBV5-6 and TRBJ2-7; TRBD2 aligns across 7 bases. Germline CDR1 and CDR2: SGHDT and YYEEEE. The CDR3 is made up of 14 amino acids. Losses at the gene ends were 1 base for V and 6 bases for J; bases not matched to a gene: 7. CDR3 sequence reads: CASSLWTGRIEQYF. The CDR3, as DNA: TGTGCCAGCAGCTTGTGGACCGGGAGGATCGAGCAGTACTTC.